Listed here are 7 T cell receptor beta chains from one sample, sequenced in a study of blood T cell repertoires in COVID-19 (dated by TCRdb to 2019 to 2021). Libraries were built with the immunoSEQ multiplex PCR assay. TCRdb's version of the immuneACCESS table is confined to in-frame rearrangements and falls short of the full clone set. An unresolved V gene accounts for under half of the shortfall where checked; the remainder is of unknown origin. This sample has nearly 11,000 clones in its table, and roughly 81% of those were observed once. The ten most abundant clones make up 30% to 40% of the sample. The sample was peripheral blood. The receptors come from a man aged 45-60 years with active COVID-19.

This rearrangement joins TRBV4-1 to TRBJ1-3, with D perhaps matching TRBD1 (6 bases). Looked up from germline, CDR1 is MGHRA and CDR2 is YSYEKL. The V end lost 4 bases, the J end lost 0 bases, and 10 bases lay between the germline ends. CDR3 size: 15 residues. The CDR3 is CASSLDRNSGNTIYF. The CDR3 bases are TGCGCCAGCAGCCTAGACAGGAACTCTGGAAACACCATATATTTT.

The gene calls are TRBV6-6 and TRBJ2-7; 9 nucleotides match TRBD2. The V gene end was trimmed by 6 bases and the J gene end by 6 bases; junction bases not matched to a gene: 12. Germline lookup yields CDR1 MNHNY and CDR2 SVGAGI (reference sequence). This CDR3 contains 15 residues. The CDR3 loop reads CASSHSVAGVLEQYF. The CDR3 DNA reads TGTGCCAGCAGCCACTCGGTAGCGGGAGTTCTCGAGCAGTACTTC.

CDR3 protein: CAWTLGTYNEQFF. As DNA, the CDR3 is TGTGCCTGGACTTTAGGGACTTACAATGAGCAGTTCTTC. The chain is built from TRBV30 and TRBJ2-1; a possible D gene is TRBD2 (6 bases). This CDR3 has 13 residues. Germline lookup yields CDR1 GTSNPN and CDR2 SVGIG (reference sequence). The V end was cut by 4 bases, the J end by 4 bases, with 11 bases between. The variable domain in full, with the rest retrieved from reference TRBV30 and TRBJ2-1, is SQTIHQWPATLVQPVGSPLSLECTVEGTSNPNLYWYRQAAGRGLQLLFYSVGIGQISSEVPQNLSASRPQDRQFILSSKKLLLSDSGFYLCAWTLGTYNEQFFGPGTRLTVL.

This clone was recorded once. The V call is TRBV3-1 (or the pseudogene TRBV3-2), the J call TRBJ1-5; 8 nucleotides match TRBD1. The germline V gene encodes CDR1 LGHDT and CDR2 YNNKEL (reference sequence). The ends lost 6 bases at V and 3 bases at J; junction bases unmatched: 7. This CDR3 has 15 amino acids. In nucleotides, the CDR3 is TGTGCCAGCAGTACAGGACAGGGTAACAATCAGCCCCAGCATTTT. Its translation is CASSTGQGNNQPQHF.

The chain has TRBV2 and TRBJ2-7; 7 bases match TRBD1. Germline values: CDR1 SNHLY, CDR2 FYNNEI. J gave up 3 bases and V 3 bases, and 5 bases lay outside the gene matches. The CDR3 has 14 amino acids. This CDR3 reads CASSDGQVNYEQYF. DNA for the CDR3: TGTGCCAGCAGTGACGGACAGGTCAACTACGAGCAGTACTTC.

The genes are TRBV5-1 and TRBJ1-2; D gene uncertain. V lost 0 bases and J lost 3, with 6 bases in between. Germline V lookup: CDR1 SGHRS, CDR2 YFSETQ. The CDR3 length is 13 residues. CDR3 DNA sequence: TGCGCCAGCAGCTTGGCCTACGACTATGGCTACACCTTC. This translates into CASSLAYDYGYTF. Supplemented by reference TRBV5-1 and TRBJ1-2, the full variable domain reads KAGVTQTPRYLIKTRGQQVTLSCSPISGHRSVSWYQQTPGQGLQFLFEYFSETQRNKGNFPGRFSGRQFSNSRSEMNVSTLELGDSALYLCASSLAYDYGYTFGSGTRLTVV.

The CDR3 region has the DNA TGTGCCAGTAGCATGGGAAGGGACAGTTTCTACGAGCAGTACTTC. Residues: CASSMGRDSFYEQYF. This sequence joins TRBV19 and TRBJ2-7, with 7 bases identical to TRBD1. Germline V lookup: CDR1 LNHDA, CDR2 SQIVND (reference sequence). This CDR3 spans 15 amino acids. The trim removed 6 bases at V and 3 bases at J, leaving 11 bases unmatched.